The source of this T cell receptor beta chain is a study of T cells in Graves' hyperthyroidism and ophthalmopathy. The CDR3 contains 16 residues. From germline, CDR1 is MNHNS and CDR2 SASEGT. J was trimmed by 0 bases and V by 5 bases; bases with no gene match: 4. TCR beta CDR3 region amplification was performed from RNA transcripts. In the first-round RT-PCR of the TCR CDR3, the HTBI primer set was used. Each CDR3 protein is one row after TCRdb ran MiXCR on the multiplex PCR reads. The sample shows 730,000 or so distinct CDR3 sequences, around 19% of them seen only once. This clonotype was counted between two and nine times.

Sequencing was performed on blood. The clonotype originates from a woman aged 45 to 65 with Graves' hyperthyroidism that later progressed to Graves' ophthalmopathy. The chain uses TRBV6-1 and TRBJ1-5, with 10 bases lining up with TRBD1. CDR3 nucleotide sequence: TGTGCCAGCAGTCCGGGACAGGGGTTTAGCAATCAGCCCCAGCATTTT. Protein sequence: CASSPGQGFSNQPQHF.